The 30 T cell receptor beta chains presented below share a single source sample, sequenced in a study of T cell repertoires in cytomegalovirus infection. TCRdb reprocessed the reads with MiXCR, giving one entry per CDR3 protein. The sample shows some 940,000 distinct CDR3 sequences, roughly 31% of them seen only once. For these TCRs, the target antigens are not known. Material: cultured CD8+ T cells from PBMCs, obtained from culture after CMV antigen stimulation. Source of these receptors: a human donor in good health (CMV status not recorded). Some clones in this sample may be carry-over from other donors' samples.

The rearrangement joins TRBV27 to TRBJ2-2; a possible D gene is TRBD2 (6 bases). The CDR3 has 16 residues. Between the trimmed V and J ends, which lost 2 bases and 9 bases, there was a span of 19 bases. The germline gives CDR1 MNHEY, CDR2 SMNVEV (reference sequence). DNA for the CDR3: TGTGCCAGCAGTTTAGGGCTAGCGCCTCCGAGGCGGGAGCTGTTTTTT. It encodes CASSLGLAPPRRELFF.

This clonotype was counted only a few times. The chain employs TRBV6-2 or TRBV6-3 and TRBJ1-1; the D is unclear. The CDR3 has 11 amino acids. Trimming removed 0 bases at V and 10 bases at J, with 6 bases between. Germline V gene lookup returns CDR1 MNHEY and CDR2 SVGEGT. Written as DNA, the CDR3 is TGTGCCAGCAGTTACTCGGTTGTAGCTTTCTTT. Its protein is CASSYSVVAFF.

V and J are TRBV27 and TRBJ1-6, with a tentative D call TRBD1 (6 bases). From germline, CDR1 is MNHEY and CDR2 SMNVEV (reference sequence). The CDR3 extends over 15 amino acids. The V end was cut by 4 bases, the J end by 2 bases, with 9 bases between. CDR3 DNA sequence: TGTGCCAGCAGTTGGAAGGGGGCCTATAATTCACCCCTCCACTTT. This gives the protein CASSWKGAYNSPLHF.

Written as DNA, the CDR3 is TGCGCCAGCAGCACCGCGGACGGATACGAGCAGTACTTC. Translated, it gives CASSTADGYEQYF. The V call is TRBV5-1, the J call TRBJ2-7, with D uncertain. The CDR3 runs to 13 residues. V lost 4 bases, J lost 4 bases, and 12 bases lay in between. CDR1 is SGHRS, CDR2 YFSETQ, per germline. Variable domain in full (rest from reference TRBV5-1 and TRBJ2-7): KAGVTQTPRYLIKTRGQQVTLSCSPISGHRSVSWYQQTPGQGLQFLFEYFSETQRNKGNFPGRFSGRQFSNSRSEMNVSTLELGDSALYLCASSTADGYEQYFGPGTRLTVT.

This chain joins TRBV19 and TRBJ2-1, with D perhaps TRBD2 (6 bases). Germline CDR1 is LNHDA and CDR2 is SQIVND (reference sequence). The CDR3 runs 17 residues. Between the trimmed V and J ends, which lost 5 bases and 4 bases, there was a span of 21 bases. CDR3 DNA sequence: TGTGCCAGTAGTTCGAAACTAGCCTCGTCCCCTTACAATGAGCAGTTCTTC. Amino acids: CASSSKLASSPYNEQFF.

V and J are TRBV5-1 and TRBJ2-3; weak D call: TRBD2 (5 bases). The CDR3 extends over 11 amino acids. Germline assignment: CDR1 SGHRS and CDR2 YFSETQ. The V and J ends lost 7 bases and 9 bases respectively, with 12 bases between them. CDR3 amino acids: CASQITGTQYF. In nucleotides, the CDR3 is TGCGCCAGCCAAATAACGGGGACGCAGTATTTT.

A few counts support this clonotype. J is TRBJ2-3 and V is TRBV6-5; 13 bases are shared with TRBD2. There are 15 residues in the CDR3. Germline V lookup: CDR1 MNHEY, CDR2 SVGAGI. Trimming took 6 bases from V and 7 from J; bases not matched to a gene: 7. In DNA, the CDR3 is TGTGCCAGCAGCCTACTAGCGGGGGGGCAGCATACGCAGTATTTT. This sequence encodes CASSLLAGGQHTQYF.

V usage is TRBV5-1 and J usage is TRBJ1-1, with D unresolved. The CDR3 has 13 amino acids. The germline V gene encodes CDR1 SGHRS and CDR2 YFSETQ. V dropped 4 bases and J dropped 3 bases, with 10 bases sitting between them. The CDR3 DNA sequence: TGCGCCAGCAGCCATGGGTGGGACACTGAAGCTTTCTTT. Translation gives CASSHGWDTEAFF.

This clonotype was recorded a few times. The chain has TRBV6-1 and TRBJ2-5; 7 bases are shared with TRBD1. This CDR3 spans 15 amino acids. The germline V gene has CDR1 MNHNS and CDR2 SASEGT. V dropped 1 base and J dropped 4; count of bases not matched to a gene: 6. CDR3 nucleotide sequence: TGTGCCAGCAGTGAAGGGGACAGTGGAGGAGAGACCCAGTACTTC. Translated, it gives CASSEGDSGGETQYF.

To note about this clonotype: This may arise from a read error, as a much more abundant clone is one base away. This chain links TRBV7-2 with TRBJ2-2; D uncertain. The CDR3 extends over 15 amino acids. The ends were cut back, 1 base at V and 7 bases at J, with 13 bases in the middle. Germline V CDR1 and CDR2: SGHTA, FQGNSA. CDR3 nucleotide sequence: TGTGCCAGCAGCTTAGGAGGTTACGGCATCGGGGAGCTGTTTTTT. Translating gives CASSLGGYGIGELFF.

The J gene is TRBJ2-1, the V gene TRBV12-3 or TRBV12-4, with 8 bases that match TRBD2. There are 16 residues in the CDR3. Trimming at V came to 6 bases and at J to 7 bases, leaving 14 bases not matched to a gene. The CDR3 sequence is CASSPGGPMITNEQFF. CDR3 nucleotides: TGTGCCAGCAGCCCGGGGGGGCCGATGATCACGAATGAGCAGTTCTTC.

This clonotype was counted between two and nine times. This chain connects TRBV27 to TRBJ2-1; 7 nucleotides align to TRBD2. This CDR3 comprises 15 residues. V was pared by 8 bases and J by 2 bases, with 9 bases of the junction left unmatched. Germline loops: CDR1 MNHEY, CDR2 SMNVEV (reference sequence). The CDR3 nucleotides read TGTGCCAGCGGCTCCGGGACTACCCCCTACAATGAGCAGTTCTTC. Protein sequence: CASGSGTTPYNEQFF.

The V and J genes are TRBV6-1 and TRBJ2-5; D gene uncertain. The CDR3 runs 13 residues. The germline V gene has CDR1 MNHNS and CDR2 SASEGT. V was pared by 8 bases and J by 2 bases, with 12 bases between. The CDR3 protein is CASYSGWQETQYF. In DNA, the CDR3 is TGTGCCAGCTACTCTGGCTGGCAAGAGACCCAGTACTTC.

This clonotype was seen once. The chain recombines TRBV10-3 with TRBJ1-1, with D uncertain. The germline gives CDR1 ENHRY, CDR2 SYGVKD. Trimming removed 3 bases from V and 1 base from J, with 9 bases in between. This CDR3 has 14 residues. The CDR3: CAISDRKENTEAFF. In DNA, the CDR3 is TGTGCCATCAGTGATAGAAAGGAGAACACTGAAGCTTTCTTT.

V usage is TRBV5-5 and J usage is TRBJ1-1; TRBD1 might be the D (6 bases). V shed 4 bases and J shed 0 bases, with 13 bases lying between them. The CDR3 contains 15 residues. Germline V gene lookup returns CDR1 SGHKS and CDR2 YYEKEE (reference sequence). CDR3 DNA: TGTGCCAGCAGCCCCAAGCAGGGGATGAACACTGAAGCTTTCTTT. Its protein product is CASSPKQGMNTEAFF.

A remark on this clonotype: A much more abundant neighbour one base away suggests this may be a read error. This rearrangement joins TRBV7-9 to TRBJ1-2; no definite D call. Germline assignment: CDR1 SEHNR and CDR2 FQNEAQ (reference sequence). Trimming shortened V by 0 bases and J by 8 bases, and 19 bases separated the two germline ends. This CDR3 has 16 residues. The CDR3 protein is CASSLAPRAWPWGYTF. CDR3 in DNA: TGTGCCAGCAGCTTAGCTCCTCGGGCATGGCCATGGGGCTACACCTTC.

This clonotype was counted a few times. V usage is TRBV7-2 and J usage is TRBJ2-1; 14 bases match TRBD2. V was pared by 8 bases and J by 10 bases, with 10 bases of the junction left unmatched. This CDR3 spans 15 amino acids. Germline CDR1 and CDR2: SGHTA and FQGNSA. CDR3 sequence (DNA): TGTGCCAGCCAATGGGGGACTAGCGGGGGCCAAGAGCAGTTCTTC. Amino acid sequence: CASQWGTSGGQEQFF.

Remarks on this clonotype: The junction departs from germline at one end; a sequencing error may be responsible. The chain couples TRBV2 to TRBJ2-2, with a tentative D call TRBD2 (5 bases). Germline lookup yields CDR1 SNHLY and CDR2 FYNNEI. The length of the CDR3 is 13 residues. CDR3 bases: TGCGGAGAGGGCGGAGCGAACATCGGGGAGCTGTTTTTT. This encodes CGEGGANIGELFF.

This clonotype was counted between two and nine times. The chain is built from TRBV19 and TRBJ2-1, with 7 bases fitting TRBD2. The CDR3 covers 15 residues. The germline V gene has CDR1 LNHDA and CDR2 SQIVND (reference sequence). J lost 5 bases, V lost 2 bases, and 6 bases had no gene match. The CDR3 reads CASSIIAGYNNEQFF. The CDR3 DNA reads as TGTGCCAGTAGTATAATAGCGGGCTACAACAATGAGCAGTTCTTC.

The chain carries TRBV4-1 and TRBJ1-5; D may be TRBD1 (5 bases). The length of the CDR3 is 15 residues. V was clipped by 3 bases and J by 5 bases, with 14 bases between them. Germline V lookup: CDR1 MGHRA, CDR2 YSYEKL. CDR3: CASSQSRRGDQPQHF. As DNA, the CDR3 is TGCGCCAGCAGCCAGTCCCGGAGGGGTGATCAGCCCCAGCATTTT.

The chain employs TRBV4-1 and TRBJ2-7, with TRBD2 identical over 9 bases. The V and J ends lost 0 bases and 3 bases, in that order; junction bases with no gene match: 3. The germline gives CDR1 MGHRA, CDR2 YSYEKL. The CDR3 has 15 residues. CDR3 sequence: CASSQEPSGVYEQYF. The CDR3 DNA reads as TGCGCCAGCAGCCAAGAACCTAGCGGGGTCTACGAGCAGTACTTC.

This clonotype was detected only a few times. CDR3 sequence: CASSPGILGSEKLFF. The CDR3 region has the DNA TGTGCCAGCAGCCCTGGAATACTCGGGAGTGAAAAACTGTTTTTT. V is TRBV7-9 and J is TRBJ1-4; D not resolved. The CDR3 length is 15 residues. The germline CDR1 and CDR2 sequences are SEHNR and FQNEAQ (reference sequence). V shed 5 bases and J shed 7 bases, with 17 bases lying between them.

A note on this clonotype: This may arise from a read error, as a much more abundant clone is one base away. The V and J genes are TRBV7-8 and TRBJ1-5; 7 nucleotides agree with TRBD1. The germline gives CDR1 SGHVS, CDR2 FQNEAQ. The CDR3 is made up of 15 amino acids. As DNA, the CDR3 is TGTGCCAACAGCTTCGACAGGGACCCCAATCAGCCCCAGCATTTT. Amino acid sequence: CANSFDRDPNQPQHF.

This clonotype has just a few counts. The chain joins TRBV28 to TRBJ1-5; 8 bases line up with TRBD1. This CDR3 spans 14 amino acids. V shed 5 bases, J shed 7 bases, and the junction held 7 bases outside the gene matches. The V gene's germline CDR1 is MDHEN and CDR2 SYDVKM. CDR3 amino acids: CASSPAGDRQPQHF. The CDR3 DNA is TGTGCCAGCAGTCCTGCAGGGGACAGGCAGCCCCAGCATTTT.

The chain combines TRBV12-5 with TRBJ1-1, with D possibly being TRBD1 (5 bases). Germline CDR1 is LGHNT and CDR2 is FRNRAP. The CDR3 length is 14 residues. V lost 4 bases to trimming and J lost 0 bases, with 9 bases between them. CDR3 in amino acids: CASGWDGMNTEAFF. The CDR3 DNA follows: TGTGCTAGTGGTTGGGACGGAATGAACACTGAAGCTTTCTTT. Complete variable domain (other parts from reference TRBV12-5 and TRBJ1-1): DARVTQTPRHKVTEMGQEVTMRCQPILGHNTVFWYRQTMMQGLELLAYFRNRAPLDDSGMPKDRFSAEMPDATLATLKIQPSEPRDSAVYFCASGWDGMNTEAFFGQGTRLTVV.

This clonotype was seen only a few times. The gene calls are TRBV7-9 and TRBJ2-2, with D possibly matching TRBD1 (5 bases). Germline CDR1 SEHNR, CDR2 FQNEAQ (reference sequence). Trimming cost V 8 bases and J 5 bases, with 15 bases left between them. CDR3 length equals 14 residues. This chain's CDR3 is CASGKSRETGELFF. DNA for the CDR3: TGTGCCAGCGGAAAAAGCAGGGAAACCGGGGAGCTGTTTTTT.

A few counts support this clonotype. The chain combines TRBV7-6 with TRBJ1-3, with 9 bases aligning to TRBD1. This CDR3 is 17 amino acids long. Trimming removed 2 bases from V and 4 bases from J; junction bases left unmatched: 9. CDR1 is SGHVS and CDR2 is FNYEAQ in the germline V gene. Here the CDR3 reads CASSLSGTGFRGNTIYF. CDR3 sequence (DNA): TGTGCCAGCAGCTTATCCGGGACAGGGTTTCGAGGAAACACCATATATTTT.

This clonotype occurred a few times. The chain uses TRBV7-9 and TRBJ1-1; the match to TRBD1 covers 7 bases. The CDR3 is made up of 14 amino acids. In germline, CDR1 is SEHNR, CDR2 FQNEAQ (reference sequence). The V gene end was trimmed by 1 base and the J gene end by 7 bases; junction bases not matched to a gene: 6. The CDR3: CASSLVYRGDEAFF. The DNA for the CDR3 is TGTGCCAGCAGCTTAGTATACAGGGGAGATGAAGCTTTCTTT.

In its sample, this clonotype was seen a few times. The chain uses TRBV5-6 and TRBJ1-1; D not certain. Trimming took 1 base from V and 11 from J, leaving 15 bases between them. The CDR3 runs to 13 residues. Germline lookup yields CDR1 SGHDT and CDR2 YYEEEE. CDR3: CASSLRVGKAAFF. The DNA for the CDR3 is TGTGCCAGCAGCTTGAGGGTTGGCAAAGCGGCTTTCTTT.

The chain couples TRBV10-2 to TRBJ2-7, with TRBD2 matching over 12 bases. Germline V gene lookup returns CDR1 WSHSY and CDR2 SAAADI. This CDR3 has 15 amino acids. Trimming took 4 bases from V and 3 from J; bases not matched to a gene: 4. CDR3 coding DNA: TGCGCCAGCAGTGTTGGACTAGCGGGGATCTACGAGCAGTACTTC. Protein product: CASSVGLAGIYEQYF.